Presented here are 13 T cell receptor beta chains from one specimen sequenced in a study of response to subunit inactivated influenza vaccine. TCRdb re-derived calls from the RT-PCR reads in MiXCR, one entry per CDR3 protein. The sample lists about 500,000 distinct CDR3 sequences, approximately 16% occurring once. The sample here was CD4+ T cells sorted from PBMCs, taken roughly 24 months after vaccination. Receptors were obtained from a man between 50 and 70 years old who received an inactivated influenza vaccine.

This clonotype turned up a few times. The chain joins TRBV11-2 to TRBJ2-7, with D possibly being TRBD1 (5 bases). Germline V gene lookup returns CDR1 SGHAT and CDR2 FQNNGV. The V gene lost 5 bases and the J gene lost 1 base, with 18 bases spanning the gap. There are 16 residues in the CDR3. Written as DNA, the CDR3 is TGTGCCAGCAGCCCCTACCCTTCCGGACAATCCTACGAGCAGTACTTC. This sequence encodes CASSPYPSGQSYEQYF. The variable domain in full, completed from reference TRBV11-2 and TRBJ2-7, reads EAGVAQSPRYKIIEKRQSVAFWCNPISGHATLYWYQQILGQGPKLLIQFQNNGVVDDSQLPKDRFSAERLKGVDSTLKIQPAKLEDSAVYLCASSPYPSGQSYEQYFGPGTRLTVT.

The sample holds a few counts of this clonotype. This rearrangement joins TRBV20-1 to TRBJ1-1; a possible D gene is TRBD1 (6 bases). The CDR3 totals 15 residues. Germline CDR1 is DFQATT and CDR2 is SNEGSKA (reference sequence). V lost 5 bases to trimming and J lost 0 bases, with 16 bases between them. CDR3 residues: CSAPGQRRMNTEAFF. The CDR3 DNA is TGCAGTGCTCCAGGACAGAGGAGGATGAACACTGAAGCTTTCTTT.

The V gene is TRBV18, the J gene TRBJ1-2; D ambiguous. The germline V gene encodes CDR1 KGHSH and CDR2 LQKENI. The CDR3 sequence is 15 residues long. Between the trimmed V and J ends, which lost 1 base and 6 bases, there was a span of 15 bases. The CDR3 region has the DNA TGTGCCAGCTCACCACGGCCTGAAGGTGAGGATGGCTACACCTTC. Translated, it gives CASSPRPEGEDGYTF.

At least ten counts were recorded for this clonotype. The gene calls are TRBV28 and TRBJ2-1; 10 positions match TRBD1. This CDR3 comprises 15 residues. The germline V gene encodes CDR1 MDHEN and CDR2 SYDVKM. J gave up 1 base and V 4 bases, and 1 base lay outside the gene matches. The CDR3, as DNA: TGTGCCAGCAGTTGGGGACAGGGGTCCTACAATGAGCAGTTCTTC. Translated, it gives CASSWGQGSYNEQFF.

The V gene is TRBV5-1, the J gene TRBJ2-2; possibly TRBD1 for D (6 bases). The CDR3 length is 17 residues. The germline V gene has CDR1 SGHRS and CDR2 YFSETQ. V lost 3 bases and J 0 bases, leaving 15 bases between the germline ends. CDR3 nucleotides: TGCGCCAGCAGCTACCTAGGGACAAGCGCGAACACCGGGGAGCTGTTTTTT. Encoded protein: CASSYLGTSANTGELFF. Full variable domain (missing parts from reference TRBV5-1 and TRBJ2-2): KAGVTQTPRYLIKTRGQQVTLSCSPISGHRSVSWYQQTPGQGLQFLFEYFSETQRNKGNFPGRFSGRQFSNSRSEMNVSTLELGDSALYLCASSYLGTSANTGELFFGEGSRLTVL.

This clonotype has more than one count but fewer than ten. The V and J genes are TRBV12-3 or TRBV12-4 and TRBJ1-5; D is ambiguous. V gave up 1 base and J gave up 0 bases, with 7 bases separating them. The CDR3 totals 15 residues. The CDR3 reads CASSLVSNSNQPQHF. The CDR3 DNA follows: TGTGCCAGCAGTTTAGTGAGTAATAGCAATCAGCCCCAGCATTTT.

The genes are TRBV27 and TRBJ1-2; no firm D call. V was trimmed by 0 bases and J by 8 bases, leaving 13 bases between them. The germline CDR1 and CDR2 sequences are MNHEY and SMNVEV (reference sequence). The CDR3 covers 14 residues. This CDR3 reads CASSLSNSHHGYTF. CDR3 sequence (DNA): TGTGCCAGCAGTTTATCGAACAGCCATCACGGCTACACCTTC.

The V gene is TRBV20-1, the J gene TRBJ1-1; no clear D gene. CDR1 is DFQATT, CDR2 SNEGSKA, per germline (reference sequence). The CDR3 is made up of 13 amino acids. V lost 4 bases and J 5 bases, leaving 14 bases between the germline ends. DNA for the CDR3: TGCAGTGCTATCCCCATTTTAAGGACTGAAGCTTTCTTT. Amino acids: CSAIPILRTEAFF.

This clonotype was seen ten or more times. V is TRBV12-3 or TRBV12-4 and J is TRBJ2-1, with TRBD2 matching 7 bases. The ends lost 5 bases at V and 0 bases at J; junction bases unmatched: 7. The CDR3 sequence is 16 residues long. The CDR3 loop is CASSQPRGVSYNEQFF. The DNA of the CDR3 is TGTGCCAGCAGTCAGCCCCGGGGGGTCTCCTACAATGAGCAGTTCTTC.

The chain's CDR3 is CASRAHGREGETQYF. The CDR3 DNA sequence: TGTGCCAGCAGGGCCCATGGACGGGAGGGAGAGACCCAGTACTTC. The chain recombines TRBV11-2 with TRBJ2-5; 8 bases align to TRBD2. The V and J ends lost 6 bases and 4 bases, in that order; junction bases with no gene match: 10. In germline, CDR1 is SGHAT, CDR2 FQNNGV. The length of the CDR3 is 15 residues.

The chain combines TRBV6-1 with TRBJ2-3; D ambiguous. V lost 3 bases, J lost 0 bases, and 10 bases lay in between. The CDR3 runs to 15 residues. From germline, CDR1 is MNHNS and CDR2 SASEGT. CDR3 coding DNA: TGTGCCAGCAGTGAGCAATATACTAGCACAGATACGCAGTATTTT. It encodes CASSEQYTSTDTQYF.

CDR3 region: CASSAGRERVGVRDTQYF. DNA for the CDR3: TGTGCCAGCAGCGCGGGGCGGGAGAGAGTGGGTGTACGTGATACGCAGTATTTT. The chain carries TRBV9 and TRBJ2-3; 7 bases are shared with TRBD2. The germline V gene encodes CDR1 SGDLS and CDR2 YYNGEE. The CDR3 has 18 amino acids. Trimming at V came to 3 bases and at J to 6 bases, leaving 19 bases not matched to a gene.

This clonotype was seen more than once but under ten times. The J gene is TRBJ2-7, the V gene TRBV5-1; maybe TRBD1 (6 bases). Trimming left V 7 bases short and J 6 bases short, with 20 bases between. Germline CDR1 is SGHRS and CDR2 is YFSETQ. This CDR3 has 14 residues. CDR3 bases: TGCGCCAGCGAAACTGGGGCAGGGGAAGGCGAGCAGTACTTC. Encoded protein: CASETGAGEGEQYF.